The 28 T cell receptor beta chains below all came from one sample that was sequenced in a study of T cell repertoires in cytomegalovirus infection. TCRdb re-derived calls from the reads in MiXCR, one entry per CDR3 protein. The sample holds 450,000 to 600,000 distinct CDR3 sequences, about 33% seen once. These receptors' antigens are unknown. This sample comprised cultured PBMCs, obtained from culture after CMV antigen stimulation. Receptors originate from a human donor in good health (CMV status not recorded). Some clones in this sample may be carry-over from other donors' samples.

The chain joins TRBV28 to TRBJ2-7, with 8 bases that match TRBD1. The CDR3 sequence is 16 residues long. In germline, CDR1 is MDHEN, CDR2 SYDVKM. V lost 5 bases and J lost 2; bases outside the gene matches: 11. The chain's CDR3 is CASSVNRQGKTYEQYV. The CDR3 nucleotides read TGTGCCAGCAGTGTTAATCGACAGGGGAAAACCTACGAGCAGTACGTC.

Ten or more counts support this clonotype. This chain connects TRBV7-2 to TRBJ2-3; weak D call: TRBD2 (7 bases). V lost 5 bases and J lost 7, with 16 bases in between. The length of the CDR3 is 14 residues. Germline V gene lookup returns CDR1 SGHTA and CDR2 FQGNSA. The CDR3 loop reads CASSRGGSTHTQYF. The CDR3 DNA reads as TGTGCCAGCAGCAGGGGGGGGAGCACTCATACGCAGTATTTT. The full variable domain, its missing parts supplied by reference TRBV7-2 and TRBJ2-3, is GAGVSQSPSNKVTEKGKDVELRCDPISGHTALYWYRQSLGQGLEFLIYFQGNSAPDKSGLPSDRFSAERTGGSVSTLTIQRTQQEDSAVYLCASSRGGSTHTQYFGPGTRLTVL.

V gene TRBV2 combines with J gene TRBJ2-1; the D gene could be TRBD1 or TRBD2 (5 bases each). CDR3 length: 13 residues. The ends were cut back, 6 bases at V and 6 bases at J, with 12 bases in the middle. Per the germline V gene, CDR1 is SNHLY and CDR2 is FYNNEI. DNA for the CDR3: TGTGCCAGCAGGGGGGTTGCTTCCAATGAGCAGTTCTTC. Its translation is CASRGVASNEQFF.

The chain carries TRBV6-6 and TRBJ1-3, with D possibly TRBD1 on 5 matching bases. CDR3 length equals 17 residues. Germline V gene data show CDR1 as MNHNY and CDR2 as SVGAGI (reference sequence). Deletions cut 0 bases from V and 3 bases from J, with 15 bases between. CDR3 residues: CASSYSLDRWNGNTIYF. For the CDR3, the DNA is TGTGCCAGCAGTTACTCGTTAGACAGATGGAATGGAAACACCATATATTTT.

CDR3 region: CASSLTGGGEQYV. The DNA for the CDR3 is TGTGCCAGCAGTTTGACAGGGGGCGGGGAGCAGTACGTC. The chain recombines TRBV12-3 or TRBV12-4 with TRBJ2-7; 10 nucleotides align to TRBD1. V was pared by 3 bases and J by 7 bases, with 3 bases of the junction left unmatched. The CDR3 consists of 13 residues.

This clonotype was picked up many times. This sequence joins TRBV6-2 or TRBV6-3 and TRBJ1-1, with D hard to call. The CDR3 has 12 residues. The V gene's germline CDR1 is MNHEY and CDR2 SVGEGT. V lost 5 bases and J lost 4, with 8 bases in between. The CDR3 nucleotides read TGTGCCAGCAGTGAATTACGCACTGAAGCTTTCTTT. This encodes CASSELRTEAFF.

This chain joins TRBV6-5 and TRBJ2-7; possibly TRBD1 or TRBD2 for D (5 bases each). From germline, CDR1 is MNHEY and CDR2 SVGAGI. CDR3 length: 15 residues. Trimming took 0 bases from V and 3 from J, leaving 12 bases between them. The CDR3 region is CASSYSNNGGYEQYF. CDR3 coding DNA: TGTGCCAGCAGTTACTCGAATAATGGGGGCTACGAGCAGTACTTC.

This clonotype was counted a few times. J is TRBJ2-1 and V is TRBV4-1; 10 bases are shared with TRBD2. Germline V gives CDR1 MGHRA, CDR2 YSYEKL. The V segment lost 0 bases and the J segment 7 bases; nucleotides outside the gene matches: 6. The CDR3 is 16 residues long. CDR3 loop: CASSQDWVSGGNEQFF. The CDR3 DNA sequence: TGCGCCAGCAGCCAAGACTGGGTTAGCGGGGGGAATGAGCAGTTCTTC.

The chain is built from TRBV18 and TRBJ1-2, with 8 bases that match TRBD1. Per the germline V gene, CDR1 is KGHSH and CDR2 is LQKENI. The CDR3 spans 15 residues. V trimming: 2 bases; J trimming: 4 bases; junction bases outside the gene matches: 6. The CDR3 is CASSPGRDRTYGYTF. In DNA, the CDR3 is TGTGCCAGCTCACCAGGGCGGGACAGGACCTATGGCTACACCTTC.

The chain combines TRBV19 with TRBJ2-5; possible D gene TRBD1, 6 bases. V was trimmed by 6 bases and J by 2 bases, leaving 13 bases between them. The germline CDR1 and CDR2 sequences are LNHDA and SQIVND (reference sequence). The CDR3 runs 14 residues. Here the CDR3 DNA reads TGTGCCAGTAGCATCTCCGGACAGCAAGAGACCCAGTACTTC. The encoded protein is CASSISGQQETQYF.

This clonotype was detected a few times. CDR3: CASSLYRGANTEAFF. The CDR3 nucleotides are TGTGCCAGCAGTTTATACAGGGGCGCGAACACTGAAGCTTTCTTT. This chain links TRBV27 with TRBJ1-1; 7 bases are a match to TRBD1. The CDR3 length is 15 residues. J was trimmed by 1 base and V by 1 base; bases with no gene match: 3. Germline V gene lookup returns CDR1 MNHEY and CDR2 SMNVEV (reference sequence).

This chain joins TRBV6-2 or TRBV6-3 and TRBJ1-1, with TRBD1 matching over 7 bases. V was clipped by 2 bases and J by 0 bases; unmatched bases: 0. The CDR3 totals 14 residues. Germline CDR1 reads MNHEY; CDR2 reads SVGEGT. The CDR3 nucleotides are TGTGCCAGCAGTTACGGGACAGTGAACACTGAAGCTTTCTTT. This sequence encodes CASSYGTVNTEAFF.

The table lists this clonotype with a few counts. The gene calls are TRBV7-8 and TRBJ2-3; 15 nucleotides match TRBD2. The CDR3 sequence is 21 residues long. Germline-derived CDR1 and CDR2 are SGHVS and FQNEAQ. J gave up 0 bases and V 5 bases, and 15 bases lay outside the gene matches. The CDR3 protein is CASSLMAGLAGGWTSTDTQYF. CDR3 nucleotides: TGTGCCAGCAGCCTTATGGCAGGACTAGCGGGAGGGTGGACCAGCACAGATACGCAGTATTTT. Full variable domain (missing parts from reference TRBV7-8 and TRBJ2-3): GAGVSQSPRYKVAKRGQDVALRCDPISGHVSLFWYQQALGQGPEFLTYFQNEAQLDKSGLPSDRFFAERPEGSVSTLKIQRTQQEDSAVYLCASSLMAGLAGGWTSTDTQYFGPGTRLTVL.

This clonotype was seen a few times. J is TRBJ2-7 and V is TRBV25-1, with D uncertain. Germline V gene data show CDR1 as MGHDK and CDR2 as SYGVNS. The CDR3 length is 10 residues. Between the trimmed V and J ends, which lost 6 bases and 4 bases, there was a span of 4 bases. The CDR3 is CASSMYEQYF. CDR3 bases: TGTGCCAGCAGCATGTACGAGCAGTACTTC.

The rearrangement links TRBV11-2 to TRBJ2-1; 12 bases are a match to TRBD2. Germline V gene data show CDR1 as SGHAT and CDR2 as FQNNGV. With 4 bases clipped from V and 8 bases from J, the junction kept 6 bases outside the gene matches. The CDR3 length is 15 residues. This CDR3 is CASSSGLAGRDEQFF. The CDR3 nucleotides read TGTGCCAGCAGCTCAGGACTAGCGGGGAGGGATGAGCAGTTCTTC.

This clonotype has just a few counts. The genes are TRBV6-2 or TRBV6-3 and TRBJ2-6; TRBD2 is a possible D gene (6 bases). This CDR3 has 18 residues. V was clipped by 2 bases and J by 2 bases, with 16 bases between them. Germline V CDR1 and CDR2: MNHEY, SVGEGT. The CDR3 DNA reads as TGTGCCAGCAGTTACCCTCCGGGAGAGCTCCCTGGGGCCAACGTCCTGACTTTC. It translates to CASSYPPGELPGANVLTF.

The chain combines TRBV4-1 with TRBJ2-3; 11 bases are a match to TRBD2. CDR3 length equals 17 residues. Trimming removed 0 bases from V and 6 bases from J; junction bases left unmatched: 8. Germline CDR1 and CDR2: MGHRA and YSYEKL. CDR3 nucleotides: TGCGCCAGCAGCCAAGATGCTAGCGGGAGGAAAACGGATACGCAGTATTTT. Residues: CASSQDASGRKTDTQYF.

The rearrangement joins TRBV6-2 or TRBV6-3 to TRBJ2-1, with D perhaps matching TRBD1 (5 bases). V lost 4 bases and J 5 bases, leaving 9 bases between the germline ends. CDR1 and CDR2 (germline): MNHEY, SVGEGT. CDR3 length equals 13 residues. The CDR3 is CASSWGLDNEQFF. The CDR3 DNA reads as TGTGCCAGCAGTTGGGGCCTCGACAATGAGCAGTTCTTC.

The gene calls are TRBV12-3 or TRBV12-4 and TRBJ1-3, with D perhaps TRBD1 (6 bases). The CDR3 length is 13 residues. Trimming cost V 10 bases and J 2 bases, with 12 bases left between them. This CDR3 is CATGPGAGNTIYF. In DNA form, the CDR3 reads TGTGCCACCGGACCAGGGGCTGGAAACACCATATATTTT.

J is TRBJ2-4 and V is TRBV6-2 or TRBV6-3; the D gene is possibly TRBD1 (6 bases). The CDR3 has 15 residues. CDR1 MNHEY and CDR2 SVGEGT come from the germline V gene. V was pared by 4 bases and J by 4 bases, with 14 bases between. The CDR3 here is CASSWVGAPKNIQYF. CDR3 DNA sequence: TGTGCCAGCAGTTGGGTGGGGGCGCCTAAAAACATTCAGTACTTC.

This clonotype was counted many times. This chain connects TRBV7-6 to TRBJ1-2; D remains ambiguous. CDR3 length equals 15 residues. Trimming left V 1 base short and J 1 base short, with 10 bases between. Germline values: CDR1 SGHVS, CDR2 FNYEAQ. For the CDR3, the DNA is TGTGCCAGCAGCTTAGAGCCCCTTTATAACTATGGCTACACCTTC. This codes for CASSLEPLYNYGYTF.

The chain has TRBV7-2 and TRBJ2-2; 9 nucleotides line up with TRBD1. V was pared by 4 bases and J by 5 bases, with 5 bases of the junction left unmatched. Germline values: CDR1 SGHTA, CDR2 FQGNSA. The CDR3 contains 15 residues. CDR3 sequence: CASSSYRGRTGELFF. The CDR3 nucleotides are TGTGCCAGCAGCTCGTACAGGGGGCGTACCGGGGAGCTGTTTTTT.

The V call is TRBV6-1, the J call TRBJ2-6; D gene unclear. Looked up from germline, CDR1 is MNHNS and CDR2 is SASEGT. There are 13 residues in the CDR3. Trimming removed 7 bases at V and 0 bases at J, with 4 bases between. The CDR3 DNA reads as TGTGCCAGCAAAGGCTCTGGGGCCAACGTCCTGACTTTC. Residues: CASKGSGANVLTF.

The V and J genes are TRBV5-1 and TRBJ2-1, with 8 bases fitting TRBD2. This CDR3 spans 20 amino acids. Germline CDR1 reads SGHRS; CDR2 reads YFSETQ. The J segment lost 1 base and the V segment lost 3 bases, leaving 18 bases of the junction unmatched. CDR3 protein: CASSSPRGAGEARSYNEQFF. Written as DNA, the CDR3 is TGCGCCAGCAGCTCGCCCCGTGGAGCGGGAGAGGCTAGGTCCTACAATGAGCAGTTCTTC.

The genes are TRBV6-8 and TRBJ1-5; no clear D gene. The CDR3 runs 15 residues. V was cut by 2 bases and J by 3 bases, with 11 bases left in between. Looked up from germline, CDR1 is MNHGY and CDR2 is SAAAGT. CDR3 in DNA: TGTGCCAGCAGTTACCGTATAGGACTCAATCAGCCCCAGCATTTT. This codes for CASSYRIGLNQPQHF.

The chain carries TRBV20-1 and TRBJ2-3; 15 bases are a match to TRBD2. The CDR3 is made up of 16 amino acids. J gave up 8 bases and V 5 bases, and 11 bases lay outside the gene matches. The germline V gene encodes CDR1 DFQATT and CDR2 SNEGSKA (reference sequence). The CDR3 loop is CSAPPGLAGGRVTQYF. Written as DNA, the CDR3 is TGCAGTGCTCCGCCGGGACTAGCGGGAGGAAGGGTTACGCAGTATTTT.

The rearrangement uses TRBV7-6 and TRBJ2-2; TRBD2 matches 7 bases. V was pared by 6 bases and J by 6 bases, with 16 bases of the junction left unmatched. Germline CDR1 reads SGHVS; CDR2 reads FNYEAQ. This CDR3 has 17 amino acids. The CDR3 protein is CASRSRPGLDSAGELFF. The CDR3 DNA reads TGTGCCAGCAGATCACGACCCGGACTAGATTCTGCCGGGGAGCTGTTTTTT.

V and J are TRBV7-9 and TRBJ2-7; D unclear. Germline assignment: CDR1 SEHNR and CDR2 FQNEAQ (reference sequence). The V end was cut by 4 bases, the J end by 0 bases, with 13 bases between. The length of the CDR3 is 15 residues. Here the CDR3 DNA reads TGTGCCAGCAGCTCCTCGGACGGTCACTCCTACGAGCAGTACGTC. Translated, it gives CASSSSDGHSYEQYV.